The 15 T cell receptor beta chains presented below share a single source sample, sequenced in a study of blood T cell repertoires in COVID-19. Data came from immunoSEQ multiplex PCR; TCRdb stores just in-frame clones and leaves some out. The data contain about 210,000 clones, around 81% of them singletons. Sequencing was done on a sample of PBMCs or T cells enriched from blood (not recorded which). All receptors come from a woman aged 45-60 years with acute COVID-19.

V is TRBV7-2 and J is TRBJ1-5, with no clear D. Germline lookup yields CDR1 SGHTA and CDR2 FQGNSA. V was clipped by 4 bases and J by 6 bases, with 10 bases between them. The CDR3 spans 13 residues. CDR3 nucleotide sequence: TGTGCCAGCAGCTCCGCGGTGGGTCAGCCCCAGCATTTT. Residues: CASSSAVGQPQHF. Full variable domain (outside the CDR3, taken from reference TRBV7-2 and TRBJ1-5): GAGVSQSPSNKVTEKGKDVELRCDPISGHTALYWYRQSLGQGLEFLIYFQGNSAPDKSGLPSDRFSAERTGGSVSTLTIQRTQQEDSAVYLCASSSAVGQPQHFGDGTRLSIL.

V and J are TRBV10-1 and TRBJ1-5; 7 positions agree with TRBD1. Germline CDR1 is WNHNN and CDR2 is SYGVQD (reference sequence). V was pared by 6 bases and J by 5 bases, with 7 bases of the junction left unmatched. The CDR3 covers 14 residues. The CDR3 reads CASSLRQGDQPQHF. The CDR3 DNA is TGCGCCAGCAGCCTCAGACAGGGCGATCAGCCCCAGCATTTT.

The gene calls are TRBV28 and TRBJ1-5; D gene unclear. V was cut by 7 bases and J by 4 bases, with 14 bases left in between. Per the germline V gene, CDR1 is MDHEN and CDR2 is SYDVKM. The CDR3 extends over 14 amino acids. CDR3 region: CASTPGWANQPQHF. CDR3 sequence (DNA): TGTGCCAGCACTCCTGGTTGGGCTAATCAGCCCCAGCATTTT.

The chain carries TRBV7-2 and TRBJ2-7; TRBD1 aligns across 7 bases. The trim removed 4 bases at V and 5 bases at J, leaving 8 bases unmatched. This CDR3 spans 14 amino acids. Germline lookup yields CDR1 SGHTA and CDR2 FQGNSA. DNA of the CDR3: TGTGCCAGCAGCTCCAGACAGGGCAGGGACGAGCAGTACTTC. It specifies CASSSRQGRDEQYF.

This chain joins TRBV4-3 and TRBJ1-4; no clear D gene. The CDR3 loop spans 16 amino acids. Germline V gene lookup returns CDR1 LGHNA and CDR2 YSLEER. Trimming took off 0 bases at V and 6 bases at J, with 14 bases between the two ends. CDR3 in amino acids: CASSQEFAGLYEKLFF. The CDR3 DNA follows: TGCGCCAGCAGCCAAGAATTTGCAGGCCTTTATGAAAAACTGTTTTTT.

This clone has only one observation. Written as DNA, the CDR3 is TGTGCCAGCAGCAACCCGAGGGACAGGGTGTGGGACACCGGGGAGCTGTTTTTT. Its translation is CASSNPRDRVWDTGELFF. The chain has TRBV28 and TRBJ2-2; TRBD1 aligns across 9 bases. V shed 6 bases and J 3 bases; nucleotides not matched to a gene: 14. The length of the CDR3 is 18 residues. Germline CDR1 reads MDHEN; CDR2 reads SYDVKM.

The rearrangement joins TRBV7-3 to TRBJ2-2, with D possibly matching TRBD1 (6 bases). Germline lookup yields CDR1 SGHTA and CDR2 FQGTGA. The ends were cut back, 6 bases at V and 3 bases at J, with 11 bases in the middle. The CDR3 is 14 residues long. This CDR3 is CASRSQGYTGELFF. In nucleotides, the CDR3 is TGTGCCAGCAGGAGTCAGGGGTACACCGGGGAGCTGTTTTTT.

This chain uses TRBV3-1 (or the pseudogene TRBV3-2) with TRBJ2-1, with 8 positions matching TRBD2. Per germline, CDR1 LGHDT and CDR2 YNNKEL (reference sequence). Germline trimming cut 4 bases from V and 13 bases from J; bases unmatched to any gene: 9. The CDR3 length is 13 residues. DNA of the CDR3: TGTGCCAGCAGCCCTACTCGAAGCGGGGGCCAGTTCTTC. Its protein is CASSPTRSGGQFF.

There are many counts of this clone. The CDR3 sequence: CASSETGTSGGQTQYF. CDR3 in DNA: TGTGCCAGCAGCGAAACCGGGACTAGCGGGGGACAGACCCAGTACTTC. This chain uses TRBV7-9 with TRBJ2-5; 14 bases match TRBD2. Per germline, CDR1 SEHNR and CDR2 FQNEAQ (reference sequence). Trimming at V came to 5 bases and at J to 6 bases, leaving 8 bases not matched to a gene. The CDR3 is made up of 16 amino acids.

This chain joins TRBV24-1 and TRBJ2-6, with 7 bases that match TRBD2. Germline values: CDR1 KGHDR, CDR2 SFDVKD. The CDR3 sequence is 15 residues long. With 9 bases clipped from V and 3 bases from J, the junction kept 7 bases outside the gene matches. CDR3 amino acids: CATSPGGFGANVLTF. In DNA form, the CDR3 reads TGTGCCACCTCACCGGGGGGTTTTGGGGCCAACGTCCTGACTTTC.

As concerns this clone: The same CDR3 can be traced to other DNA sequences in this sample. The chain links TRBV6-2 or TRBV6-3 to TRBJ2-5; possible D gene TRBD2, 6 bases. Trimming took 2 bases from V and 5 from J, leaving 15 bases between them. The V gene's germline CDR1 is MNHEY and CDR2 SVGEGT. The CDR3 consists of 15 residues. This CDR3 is CASSYVGLAGETQYF. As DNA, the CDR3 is TGTGCCAGCAGTTACGTTGGGTTGGCGGGGGAGACCCAGTACTTC.

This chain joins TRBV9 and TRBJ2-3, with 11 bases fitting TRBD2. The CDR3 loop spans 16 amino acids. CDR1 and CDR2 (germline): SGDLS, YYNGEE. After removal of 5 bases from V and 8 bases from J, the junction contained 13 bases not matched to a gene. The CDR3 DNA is TGTGCCAGCAGTAAGACTAGCGGGGCCTCACAGACTACGCAGTATTTT. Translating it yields CASSKTSGASQTTQYF.

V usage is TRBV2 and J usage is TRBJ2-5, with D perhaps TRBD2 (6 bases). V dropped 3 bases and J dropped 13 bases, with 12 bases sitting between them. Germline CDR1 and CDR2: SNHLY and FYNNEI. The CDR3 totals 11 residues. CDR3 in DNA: TGTGCCAGCAGTGATTGGGCGGGGACGTACTTC. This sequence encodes CASSDWAGTYF. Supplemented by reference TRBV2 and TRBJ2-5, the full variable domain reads EPEVTQTPSHQVTQMGQEVILRCVPISNHLYFYWYRQILGQKVEFLVSFYNNEISEKSEIFDDQFSVERPDGSNFTLKIRSTKLEDSAMYFCASSDWAGTYFGPGTRLLVL.

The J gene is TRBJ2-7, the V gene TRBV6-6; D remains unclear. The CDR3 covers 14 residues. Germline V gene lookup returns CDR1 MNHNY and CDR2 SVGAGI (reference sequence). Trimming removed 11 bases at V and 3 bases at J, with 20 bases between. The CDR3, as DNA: TGTGCCCCCCATCCGCAAGGAGAAGGCTACGAGCAGTACTTC. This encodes CAPHPQGEGYEQYF.

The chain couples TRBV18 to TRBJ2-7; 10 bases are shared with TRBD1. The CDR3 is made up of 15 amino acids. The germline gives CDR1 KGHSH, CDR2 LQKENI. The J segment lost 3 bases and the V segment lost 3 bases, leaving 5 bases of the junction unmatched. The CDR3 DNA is TGTGCCAGCTCACCTGGAGGGACAGGGGTCTACGAGCAGTACTTC. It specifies CASSPGGTGVYEQYF. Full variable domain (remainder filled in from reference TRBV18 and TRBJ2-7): NAGVMQNPRHLVRRRGQEARLRCSPMKGHSHVYWYRQLPEEGLKFMVYLQKENIIDESGMPKERFSAEFPKEGPSILRIQQVVRGDSAAYFCASSPGGTGVYEQYFGPGTRLTVT.